The present T cell receptor beta chain was sequenced within a study of blood T cell repertoires in COVID-19. In the source study's methods: How many nucleated cells were present was estimated from reference gene primer amplification. Clones were read by immunoSEQ multiplex PCR, and TCRdb kept only the in-frame ones, dropping some. V and J calls and clone size are as listed in that table; D and trimming were resolved from the DNA. The table has 60,000 to 80,000 clones, about four fifths seen once. Germline loops: CDR1 LNHDA, CDR2 SQIVND (reference sequence). The junction had 8 bases not matched to a gene; V was cut back by 5 bases and J by 2 bases. The CDR3 is 16 residues long.

V gene TRBV19 combines with J gene TRBJ2-7; 11 bases match TRBD2. The source of this sequence is a woman aged 35 to 49 with acute COVID-19. Sequences were obtained from PBMCs or T cells enriched from blood (not recorded which). CDR3 region: CASSPVGTSGTYEQYF. CDR3 bases: TGTGCCAGTAGTCCAGTCGGGACTAGCGGAACCTACGAGCAGTACTTC.